Shown below are 32 T cell receptor beta chains from a single sample sequenced in a study of T cells in Graves' hyperthyroidism and ophthalmopathy. RNA transcripts yielded amplified TCR beta CDR3 regions. The primer set for the first-round RT-PCR of the TCR CDR3 was HTBI. TCRdb re-called the multiplex PCR reads through MiXCR, storing one row per CDR3 protein. The table has roughly 740,000 distinct CDR3 sequences, about a sixth seen once. The sequencing input was blood. The receptors were gathered from a man in his late teens or twenties with Graves' hyperthyroidism.

This clonotype was counted between two and nine times. The CDR3 coding sequence is TGTGCCAGCAGCGCTCGGACAGGGGGCTTTTCTGCCGGGGAGCTGTTTTTT. Its protein is CASSARTGGFSAGELFF. V usage is TRBV2 and J usage is TRBJ2-2, with 11 bases fitting TRBD1. The CDR3 is 17 amino acids. Germline CDR1 and CDR2: SNHLY and FYNNEI. J gave up 6 bases and V 6 bases, and 12 bases lay outside the gene matches.

This chain connects TRBV5-1 to TRBJ2-7; 7 bases are a match to TRBD1. J was trimmed by 6 bases and V by 4 bases; bases with no gene match: 7. The CDR3 sequence is 13 residues long. The germline V gene has CDR1 SGHRS and CDR2 YFSETQ. CDR3 coding DNA: TGCGCCAGCAGCGGGGGACAGCTTATCGAGCAGTACTTC. Protein: CASSGGQLIEQYF.

This clonotype has just a few counts. This rearrangement joins TRBV7-9 to TRBJ1-4; 10 bases match TRBD1. Germline assignment: CDR1 SEHNR and CDR2 FQNEAQ (reference sequence). J gave up 5 bases and V 5 bases, and 2 bases lay outside the gene matches. The CDR3 contains 14 residues. CDR3 sequence (DNA): TGTGCCAGCAGCCAGGACAGGGGGAATGAAAAACTGTTTTTT. Its protein product is CASSQDRGNEKLFF.

This clonotype was seen at least ten times. The chain employs TRBV12-3 or TRBV12-4 and TRBJ1-1; unclear D gene. The ends were cut back, 6 bases at V and 13 bases at J, with 18 bases in the middle. CDR3 length equals 12 residues. CDR3 bases: TGTGCCAGCAGCCTACGTGTCGCAGGAGTTTTCTTT. Protein sequence: CASSLRVAGVFF.

The chain has TRBV30 and TRBJ2-7; TRBD1 matches 10 bases. Germline-derived CDR1 and CDR2 are GTSNPN and SVGIG (reference sequence). This CDR3 comprises 14 residues. Germline trimming cut 3 bases from V and 4 bases from J; bases unmatched to any gene: 6. This chain's CDR3 is CAWRDRGRKYEQYF. The CDR3 DNA is TGTGCCTGGAGAGACAGGGGGCGCAAGTACGAGCAGTACTTC.

This chain connects TRBV24-1 to TRBJ2-6; no definite D call. Trimming stripped 3 bases from V and 1 base from J, with 9 bases between. The CDR3 spans 16 residues. CDR1 and CDR2 (germline): KGHDR, SFDVKD. CDR3: CATSDTSLSGANVLTF. CDR3 sequence (DNA): TGTGCCACCAGTGATACCAGCCTGTCTGGGGCCAACGTCCTGACTTTC.

At least ten counts were recorded for this clonotype. The rearrangement joins TRBV12-3 or TRBV12-4 to TRBJ1-5, with 7 bases matching TRBD1. Trimming removed 6 bases from V and 0 bases from J; junction bases left unmatched: 2. The CDR3 contains 14 residues. The CDR3 loop reads CASRYRGSNQPQHF. The DNA of the CDR3 is TGTGCCAGCAGGTACAGGGGTAGCAATCAGCCCCAGCATTTT.

This clonotype appeared many times. The chain links TRBV5-1 to TRBJ1-1; D ambiguous. The CDR3 length is 14 residues. Trimming stripped 0 bases from V and 11 bases from J, with 17 bases between. Germline CDR1 reads SGHRS; CDR2 reads YFSETQ. The CDR3 spells CASSLEAAAGGAFF. The CDR3 bases are TGCGCCAGCAGCTTGGAGGCGGCGGCGGGCGGCGCTTTCTTT.

Many counts were recorded for this clonotype. As DNA, the CDR3 is TGTGCCAGCAGCCGTCAGACAGGGGGGTCCACTGAAGCTTTCTTT. Translating it yields CASSRQTGGSTEAFF. The V call is TRBV6-1, the J call TRBJ1-1; TRBD1 agrees at 9 bases. This CDR3 contains 15 residues. The germline gives CDR1 MNHNS, CDR2 SASEGT. J was trimmed by 4 bases and V by 6 bases; bases with no gene match: 9.

This clonotype was seen at least ten times. J is TRBJ2-7 and V is TRBV11-3, with D perhaps TRBD1 or TRBD2 (5 bases each). Trimming took off 5 bases at V and 2 bases at J, with 16 bases between the two ends. CDR1 SGHNT and CDR2 YENEEA come from the germline V gene. The CDR3 loop spans 15 amino acids. This chain's CDR3 is CASSPSGAGTYEQYF. Here the CDR3 DNA reads TGTGCCAGCAGCCCGTCCGGGGCTGGAACCTACGAGCAGTACTTC.

About this clonotype itself: It may be a read error: a sequence one base away is much more abundant. The J gene is TRBJ1-6, the V gene TRBV6-1; no reliable D call. The germline V gene encodes CDR1 MNHNS and CDR2 SASEGT. V lost 1 base, J lost 2 bases, and 15 bases lay in between. The CDR3 loop spans 18 amino acids. The DNA of the CDR3 is TGTGCCAGCAGTGAAGTACAGATAGGGTTGGCCTATAATTCACCCCTCCACTTT. Encoded protein: CASSEVQIGLAYNSPLHF.

The chain joins TRBV27 to TRBJ2-7, with D perhaps TRBD2 (6 bases). The V end was cut by 5 bases, the J end by 2 bases, with 22 bases between. Looked up from germline, CDR1 is MNHEY and CDR2 is SMNVEV (reference sequence). This CDR3 is 17 amino acids long. The CDR3 is CASSMGTISGLAYEQYF. CDR3 DNA sequence: TGTGCCAGCAGTATGGGTACCATTAGCGGCCTGGCCTACGAGCAGTACTTC.

This clonotype was seen a handful of times. This chain joins TRBV5-5 and TRBJ2-5, with a weak D call TRBD2 (5 bases). With 3 bases removed from V and 3 bases from J, the gap between germline ends came to 12 bases. From germline, CDR1 is SGHKS and CDR2 YYEKEE (reference sequence). The CDR3 sequence is 14 residues long. CDR3 protein: CASSYRSGEETQYF. The CDR3 nucleotides are TGTGCCAGCAGCTATAGAAGCGGAGAAGAGACCCAGTACTTC.

The chain has TRBV25-1 and TRBJ2-7, with D unresolved. CDR1 is MGHDK and CDR2 is SYGVNS in the germline V gene. The CDR3 loop spans 13 amino acids. V shed 5 bases and J shed 1 base, with 9 bases lying between them. The CDR3 protein is CASSLRNSYEQYF. DNA of the CDR3: TGTGCCAGCAGTCTTAGAAATTCCTACGAGCAGTACTTC.

This clonotype was seen only a few times. The chain employs TRBV9 and TRBJ2-1, with D possibly called TRBD1 or TRBD2 (5 bases each). The CDR3 sequence is 14 residues long. Trimming left V 0 bases short and J 10 bases short, with 14 bases between. Germline values: CDR1 SGDLS, CDR2 YYNGEE. The CDR3 spells CASSVATRDREQFF. The CDR3 coding sequence is TGTGCCAGCAGCGTAGCTACTAGGGACCGCGAGCAGTTCTTC.

Notes on this clonotype: With a much larger clone just one base away, this may be a read error. The V gene is TRBV6-1, the J gene TRBJ1-2; 11 bases agree with TRBD1. Per the germline V gene, CDR1 is MNHNS and CDR2 is SASEGT. V shed 4 bases, J shed 4 bases, and the junction held 5 bases outside the gene matches. The CDR3 totals 15 residues. Here the CDR3 reads CASSAGTGGSYGYTF. CDR3 DNA sequence: TGTGCCAGCAGTGCAGGGACAGGGGGAAGCTATGGCTACACCTTC.

This clonotype has ten or more counts. V gene TRBV30 combines with J gene TRBJ2-7; D not resolved. The CDR3 is made up of 11 amino acids. Trimming stripped 1 base from V and 5 bases from J, with 6 bases between. Germline lookup yields CDR1 GTSNPN and CDR2 SVGIG (reference sequence). The CDR3 DNA reads TGTGCCTGGAGTGGAGGCCACGAGCAGTACTTC. This encodes CAWSGGHEQYF.

This clonotype was detected many times. The chain is built from TRBV7-2 and TRBJ1-1; no clear D. The CDR3 is 14 amino acids. Germline V lookup: CDR1 SGHTA, CDR2 FQGNSA. Trimming removed 1 base at V and 5 bases at J, with 11 bases between. The CDR3 protein is CASSLVAGMTEAFF. The DNA for the CDR3 is TGTGCCAGCAGCTTAGTGGCCGGGATGACTGAAGCTTTCTTT.

There are a few counts of this clonotype. This chain joins TRBV27 and TRBJ2-3, with D tentatively TRBD2 (6 bases). The ends were cut back, 5 bases at V and 0 bases at J, with 18 bases in the middle. Germline CDR1 reads MNHEY; CDR2 reads SMNVEV (reference sequence). The CDR3 runs to 17 residues. The CDR3 spells CASSKSRAGPSTDTQYF. The DNA of the CDR3 is TGTGCCAGCAGTAAAAGTAGGGCGGGACCCAGCACAGATACGCAGTATTTT.

In its sample, this clonotype was seen many times. The chain joins TRBV20-1 to TRBJ2-5; a possible D gene is TRBD1 (5 bases). Trimming pared 3 bases from V and 3 bases from J, leaving 14 bases between. Germline CDR1 and CDR2: DFQATT and SNEGSKA (reference sequence). The CDR3 is made up of 14 amino acids. CDR3 sequence reads: CSARNYGREETQYF. CDR3 sequence (DNA): TGCAGTGCTAGGAATTACGGCAGGGAAGAGACCCAGTACTTC.

This clonotype has at least ten counts. The chain uses TRBV18 and TRBJ1-1, with D possibly being TRBD1 (5 bases). In germline, CDR1 is KGHSH, CDR2 LQKENI. CDR3 size: 15 residues. The V gene lost 1 base and the J gene lost 0 bases, with 9 bases spanning the gap. Here the CDR3 DNA reads TGTGCCAGCTCACCACAATGGGGGATGAACACTGAAGCTTTCTTT. Translating it yields CASSPQWGMNTEAFF.

This clonotype was seen repeatedly, ten times or more. The J gene is TRBJ2-7, the V gene TRBV11-2; a possible D gene is TRBD1 (5 bases). This CDR3 has 11 residues. Looked up from germline, CDR1 is SGHAT and CDR2 is FQNNGV. V lost 6 bases to trimming and J lost 5 bases, with 8 bases between them. The CDR3 spells CASSFRDEQYF. CDR3 DNA sequence: TGTGCCAGCAGTTTCAGGGACGAGCAGTACTTC.

This clonotype was seen a few times. The rearrangement links TRBV9 to TRBJ2-3; D call uncertain. The CDR3 length is 14 residues. Germline values: CDR1 SGDLS, CDR2 YYNGEE. V lost 0 bases and J 4 bases, leaving 9 bases between the germline ends. The CDR3 region has the DNA TGTGCCAGCAGCGTAGGAGCTAACTCAGATACGCAGTATTTT. This encodes CASSVGANSDTQYF. Full variable domain (rest looked up from reference TRBV9 and TRBJ2-3): DSGVTQTPKHLITATGQRVTLRCSPRSGDLSVYWYQQSLDQGLQFLIQYYNGEERAKGNILERFSAQQFPDLHSELNLSSLELGDSALYFCASSVGANSDTQYFGPGTRLTVL.

This chain connects TRBV20-1 to TRBJ2-3, with 10 nucleotides matching TRBD2. Germline values: CDR1 DFQATT, CDR2 SNEGSKA (reference sequence). The CDR3 spans 21 residues. V was clipped by 0 bases and J by 1 base; unmatched bases: 19. CDR3 in amino acids: CSARDLKRVLAGPAGTDTQYF. Here the CDR3 DNA reads TGCAGTGCTAGAGATCTTAAAAGGGTACTAGCGGGACCAGCGGGCACAGATACGCAGTATTTT.

Ten or more counts support this clonotype. The gene calls are TRBV11-2 and TRBJ2-1; unclear D gene. Germline V gene data show CDR1 as SGHAT and CDR2 as FQNNGV. V lost 2 bases, J lost 5 bases, and 10 bases lay in between. The CDR3 length is 14 residues. Here the CDR3 reads CASSLSRPHNEQFF. The CDR3 DNA reads TGTGCCAGCAGCTTATCCAGACCCCACAATGAGCAGTTCTTC.

A few counts support this clonotype. The V call is TRBV4-1, the J call TRBJ2-1, with 10 bases matching TRBD2. Germline V gives CDR1 MGHRA, CDR2 YSYEKL. V was pared by 6 bases and J by 4 bases, with 3 bases of the junction left unmatched. The CDR3 spans 14 residues. The CDR3 DNA is TGCGCCAGCAGAAGACTAGCGGGTTACAATGAGCAGTTCTTC. The encoded protein is CASRRLAGYNEQFF.

This clonotype was counted ten times or more. The chain combines TRBV28 with TRBJ2-3; 11 positions agree with TRBD1. Trimming took 6 bases from V and 1 from J; bases not matched to a gene: 3. Germline CDR1 reads MDHEN; CDR2 reads SYDVKM. The CDR3 runs 15 residues. The CDR3 DNA reads as TGTGCCAGCAGATGGACAGGGGGCGGCACAGATACGCAGTATTTT. This sequence encodes CASRWTGGGTDTQYF.

This chain joins TRBV30 and TRBJ1-2; D ambiguous. The CDR3 is 14 amino acids. The germline V gene encodes CDR1 GTSNPN and CDR2 SVGIG (reference sequence). The germline V and J ends were trimmed by 5 bases and 4 bases, with 17 bases remaining between them. The CDR3 nucleotides read TGTGCCTGGGCGGCAGCGGGGTTTGGCTATGGCTACACCTTC. This sequence encodes CAWAAAGFGYGYTF.

The genes are TRBV9 and TRBJ2-1; 11 bases agree with TRBD2. The CDR3 covers 16 residues. Per the germline V gene, CDR1 is SGDLS and CDR2 is YYNGEE. The trim removed 0 bases at V and 9 bases at J, leaving 8 bases unmatched. The CDR3 loop is CASSVVGSGRDAEQFF. DNA of the CDR3: TGTGCCAGCAGCGTAGTCGGTAGCGGGAGGGATGCTGAGCAGTTCTTC. Drawing the rest from reference TRBV9 and TRBJ2-1, the complete variable domain is DSGVTQTPKHLITATGQRVTLRCSPRSGDLSVYWYQQSLDQGLQFLIQYYNGEERAKGNILERFSAQQFPDLHSELNLSSLELGDSALYFCASSVVGSGRDAEQFFGPGTRLTVL.

The chain couples TRBV6-2 or TRBV6-3 to TRBJ2-5, with D tentatively TRBD2 (6 bases). CDR3 length: 16 residues. With 5 bases removed from V and 1 base from J, the gap between germline ends came to 17 bases. The germline V gene has CDR1 MNHEY and CDR2 SVGEGT. Written as DNA, the CDR3 is TGTGCCAGCAGTGGAATTAGCGGTGGCTCCCAAGAGACCCAGTACTTC. This translates into CASSGISGGSQETQYF.

CDR3 protein: CASSVSPSGGDTQYF. CDR3 nucleotide sequence: TGTGCCAGCAGCGTGAGCCCCAGCGGGGGGGATACGCAGTATTTT. The chain employs TRBV9 and TRBJ2-3, with 9 bases lining up with TRBD2. The ends lost 2 bases at V and 6 bases at J; junction bases unmatched: 7. This CDR3 has 15 residues. Germline CDR1 is SGDLS and CDR2 is YYNGEE.

This clonotype was counted many times. The V and J genes are TRBV18 and TRBJ2-3; a weak D match, TRBD1 (6 bases). Trimming removed 4 bases at V and 5 bases at J, with 13 bases between. CDR1 KGHSH and CDR2 LQKENI come from the germline V gene. The CDR3 contains 14 residues. The CDR3 DNA reads TGTGCCAGCTCACAACAGGGAGTTGGAGATACGCAGTATTTT. Its protein is CASSQQGVGDTQYF.